One and the same sample provided the 6 T cell receptor beta chains below, sequenced in a study of blood T cell repertoires in COVID-19. TCRdb's table, derived via immunoSEQ multiplex PCR, lists solely in-frame clones and lacks some. The sample has some 100,000 clones, about nine tenths seen once; the top ten hold approximately 1.5%. Sequences were obtained from peripheral blood. The source is a human donor with active COVID-19. The donor label of this sample is uncertain.

The rearrangement uses TRBV7-3 and TRBJ2-1, with 8 bases that match TRBD1. This CDR3 comprises 15 residues. Germline V gene data show CDR1 as SGHTA and CDR2 as FQGTGA. The V segment lost 6 bases and the J segment 6 bases; nucleotides outside the gene matches: 10. CDR3 protein: CASSYGAGGSNEQFF. The CDR3 nucleotides are TGTGCCAGCAGTTACGGGGCAGGGGGCAGCAATGAGCAGTTCTTC. The whole variable domain, filled in from reference TRBV7-3 and TRBJ2-1, reads GAGVSQTPSNKVTEKGKYVELRCDPISGHTALYWYRQSLGQGPEFLIYFQGTGAADDSGLPNDRFFAVRPEGSVSTLKIQRTERGDSAVYLCASSYGAGGSNEQFFGPGTRLTVL.

V usage is TRBV28 and J usage is TRBJ2-5; tentatively, D is TRBD2 (5 bases). The germline gives CDR1 MDHEN, CDR2 SYDVKM. V lost 5 bases and J lost 2, with 12 bases in between. The length of the CDR3 is 14 residues. Written as DNA, the CDR3 is TGTGCCAGCAGTCCGCGACGGAGGCAAGAGACCCAGTACTTC. The encoded protein is CASSPRRRQETQYF.

This chain connects TRBV5-4 to TRBJ2-3, with 13 bases fitting TRBD2. The CDR3 spans 16 residues. Per germline, CDR1 SGHNT and CDR2 YYREEE (reference sequence). Germline trimming cut 4 bases from V and 5 bases from J; bases unmatched to any gene: 7. CDR3 residues: CASSLLAGGRGDTQYF. The DNA of the CDR3 is TGTGCCAGCAGCCTACTAGCGGGGGGGCGTGGAGATACGCAGTATTTT. The full variable domain, in which reference TRBV5-4 and TRBJ2-3 provide the parts outside the CDR3, is ETGVTQSPTHLIKTRGQQVTLRCSSQSGHNTVSWYQQALGQGPQFIFQYYREEENGRGNFPPRFSGLQFPNYSSELNVNALELDDSALYLCASSLLAGGRGDTQYFGPGTRLTVL.

The chain recombines TRBV7-2 with TRBJ2-3; 8 bases map to TRBD2. V lost 0 bases and J lost 5; bases outside the gene matches: 4. CDR1 is SGHTA and CDR2 is FQGNSA in the germline V gene. The CDR3 is 15 residues long. CDR3 sequence reads: CASSLAHGTRDTQYF. CDR3 coding DNA: TGTGCCAGCAGCTTAGCTCATGGGACTAGAGATACGCAGTATTTT.

This clone showed up just a few times. The chain carries TRBV19 and TRBJ1-6; 9 positions match TRBD1. This CDR3 comprises 14 residues. The trim removed 6 bases at V and 9 bases at J, leaving 6 bases unmatched. Germline CDR1 is LNHDA and CDR2 is SQIVND (reference sequence). The CDR3 DNA reads as TGTGCCAGTAGGGCCGGGACAGGGATTTCACCCCTCCACTTT. Translating it yields CASRAGTGISPLHF. The full variable domain, in which reference TRBV19 and TRBJ1-6 provide the parts outside the CDR3, is DGGITQSPKYLFRKEGQNVTLSCEQNLNHDAMYWYRQDPGQGLRLIYYSQIVNDFQKGDIAEGYSVSREKKESFPLTVTSAQKNPTAFYLCASRAGTGISPLHFGNGTRLTVT.

The chain uses TRBV29-1 and TRBJ2-3, with 10 bases that match TRBD1. Losses at the gene ends were 1 base for V and 3 bases for J; bases not matched to a gene: 4. The germline V gene has CDR1 SQVTM and CDR2 ANQGSEA. The CDR3 extends over 15 amino acids. Written as DNA, the CDR3 is TGCAGCGTTGAAGGCGGACAGGGGGAAACAGATACGCAGTATTTT. Translation: CSVEGGQGETDTQYF.